This note documents a single T cell receptor beta chain sequence. In the authors' methods: Using reference gene primer amplification, nucleated cell counts were estimated. Some clones are missing from TCRdb's copy, which holds only in-frame ones; the method was immunoSEQ multiplex PCR. V and J calls and clone size are copied from that table; D and trimming were computed from the DNA. Of fewer than 350,000 clones in the sample, around 90% were seen once. The record originates from a study of blood T cell repertoires in COVID-19. Study as a whole: PBMCs, B-cell-depleted T cells, or T cells provided the cDNA or gDNA that made up the material.

Germline CDR1 reads MNHEY; CDR2 reads SMNVEV (reference sequence). The CDR3 extends over 13 amino acids. Trimming cost V 4 bases and J 6 bases, with 9 bases left between them. The sequenced sample consisted of peripheral blood. The rearrangement joins TRBV27 to TRBJ2-2, with D unclear. The receptor's source is a man aged 18 to 29 with active or convalescent COVID-19. Here the CDR3 reads CASSSAVPGELFF. The CDR3 bases are TGTGCCAGCAGTTCCGCGGTCCCCGGGGAGCTGTTTTTT.